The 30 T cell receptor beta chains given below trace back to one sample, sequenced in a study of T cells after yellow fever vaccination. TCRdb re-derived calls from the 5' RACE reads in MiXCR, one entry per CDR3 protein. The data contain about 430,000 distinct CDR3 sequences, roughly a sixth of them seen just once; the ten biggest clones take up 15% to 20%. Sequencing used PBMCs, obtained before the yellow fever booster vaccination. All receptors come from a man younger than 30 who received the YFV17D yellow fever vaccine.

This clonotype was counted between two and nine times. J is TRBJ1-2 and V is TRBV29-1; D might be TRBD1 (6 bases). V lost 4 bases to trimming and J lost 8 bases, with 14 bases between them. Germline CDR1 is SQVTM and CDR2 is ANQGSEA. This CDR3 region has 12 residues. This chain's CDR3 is CSVGLGGGGYTF. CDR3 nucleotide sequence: TGCAGCGTTGGATTGGGGGGCGGCGGCTACACCTTC.

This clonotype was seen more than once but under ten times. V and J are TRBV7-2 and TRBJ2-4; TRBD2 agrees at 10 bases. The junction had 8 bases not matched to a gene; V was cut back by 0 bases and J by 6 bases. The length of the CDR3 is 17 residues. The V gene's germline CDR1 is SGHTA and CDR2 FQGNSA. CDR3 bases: TGTGCCAGCAGCTTAGCGCTGAGTAGCGGGGGGTCAAACATTCAGTACTTC. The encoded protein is CASSLALSSGGSNIQYF.

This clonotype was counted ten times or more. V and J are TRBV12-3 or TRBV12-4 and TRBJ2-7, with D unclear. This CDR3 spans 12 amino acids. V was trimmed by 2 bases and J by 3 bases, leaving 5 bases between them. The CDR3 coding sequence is TGTGCCAGCAGTTTAACGGTCTACGAGCAGTACTTC. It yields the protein CASSLTVYEQYF.

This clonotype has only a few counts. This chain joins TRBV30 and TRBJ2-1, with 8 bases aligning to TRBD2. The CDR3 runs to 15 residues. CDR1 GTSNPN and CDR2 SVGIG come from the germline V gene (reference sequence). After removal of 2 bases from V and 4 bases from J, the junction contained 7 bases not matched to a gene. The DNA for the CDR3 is TGTGCCTGGAGTCGGGAGCGGGGGTCGTACAATGAGCAGTTCTTC. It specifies CAWSRERGSYNEQFF. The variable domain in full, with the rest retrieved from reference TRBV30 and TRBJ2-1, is SQTIHQWPATLVQPVGSPLSLECTVEGTSNPNLYWYRQAAGRGLQLLFYSVGIGQISSEVPQNLSASRPQDRQFILSSKKLLLSDSGFYLCAWSRERGSYNEQFFGPGTRLTVL.

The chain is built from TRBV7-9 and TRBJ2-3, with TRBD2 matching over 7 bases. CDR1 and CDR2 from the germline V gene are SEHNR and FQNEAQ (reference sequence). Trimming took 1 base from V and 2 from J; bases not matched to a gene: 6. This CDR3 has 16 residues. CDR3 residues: CASSLVSGRFTDTQYF. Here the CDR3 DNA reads TGTGCCAGCAGCTTAGTTAGCGGGCGATTCACAGATACGCAGTATTTT.

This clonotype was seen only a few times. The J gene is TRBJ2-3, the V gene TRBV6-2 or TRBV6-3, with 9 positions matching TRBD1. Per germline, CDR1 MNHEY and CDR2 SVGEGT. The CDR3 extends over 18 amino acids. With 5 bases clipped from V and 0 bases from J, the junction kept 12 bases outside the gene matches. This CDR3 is CASSDTGTGRASTDTQYF. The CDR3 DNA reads TGTGCCAGCAGTGATACCGGGACAGGGAGGGCTAGCACAGATACGCAGTATTTT.

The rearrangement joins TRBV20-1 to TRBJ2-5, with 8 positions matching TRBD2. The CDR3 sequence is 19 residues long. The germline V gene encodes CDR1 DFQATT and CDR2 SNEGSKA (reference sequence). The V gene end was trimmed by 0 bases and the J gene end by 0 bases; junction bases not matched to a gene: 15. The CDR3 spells CSARDPVSGGPEYQETQYF. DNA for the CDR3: TGCAGTGCTAGAGATCCAGTGTCGGGGGGGCCGGAGTACCAAGAGACCCAGTACTTC.

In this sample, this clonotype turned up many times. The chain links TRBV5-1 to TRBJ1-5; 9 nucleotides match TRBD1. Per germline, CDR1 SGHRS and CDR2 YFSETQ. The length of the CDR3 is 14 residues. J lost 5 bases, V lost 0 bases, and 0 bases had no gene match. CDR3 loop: CASSLGTGDQPQHF. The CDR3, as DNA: TGCGCCAGCAGCTTGGGGACAGGGGATCAGCCCCAGCATTTT.

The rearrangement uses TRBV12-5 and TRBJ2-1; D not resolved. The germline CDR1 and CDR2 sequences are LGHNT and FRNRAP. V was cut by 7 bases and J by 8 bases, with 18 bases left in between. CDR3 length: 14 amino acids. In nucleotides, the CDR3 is TGTGCTAGTGCCTCTTCGGTAGGGAAGGATGAGCAGTTCTTC. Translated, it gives CASASSVGKDEQFF.

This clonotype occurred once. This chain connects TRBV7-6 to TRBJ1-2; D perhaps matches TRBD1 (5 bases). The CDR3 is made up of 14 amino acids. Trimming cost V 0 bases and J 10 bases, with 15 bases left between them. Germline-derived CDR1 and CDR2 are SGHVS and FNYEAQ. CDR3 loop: CASSLASGTSDYTF. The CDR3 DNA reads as TGTGCCAGCAGCTTAGCGTCAGGGACCTCCGACTACACCTTC.

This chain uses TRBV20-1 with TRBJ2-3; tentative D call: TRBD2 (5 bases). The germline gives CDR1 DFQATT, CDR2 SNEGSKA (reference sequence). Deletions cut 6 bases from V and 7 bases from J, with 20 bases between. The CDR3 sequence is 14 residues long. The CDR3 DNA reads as TGCAGTGCGAGACCCGGGATCCCCGGGAATACGCAGTATTTT. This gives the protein CSARPGIPGNTQYF.

In DNA, the CDR3 is TGTGCCAGCAGCCTCGAGCGGGGGGTGTGGGAGACCCAGTACTTC. It codes for CASSLERGVWETQYF. The chain combines TRBV4-2 with TRBJ2-5, with TRBD2 matching 9 bases. The CDR3 is made up of 15 amino acids. Germline lookup yields CDR1 LGHNA and CDR2 YNFKEQ. The junction had 8 bases not matched to a gene; V was cut back by 4 bases and J by 5 bases.

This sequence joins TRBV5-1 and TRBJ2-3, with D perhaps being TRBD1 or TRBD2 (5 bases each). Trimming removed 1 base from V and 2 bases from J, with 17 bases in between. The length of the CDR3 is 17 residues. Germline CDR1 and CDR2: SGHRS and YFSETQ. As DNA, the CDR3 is TGCGCCAGCAGCTTGTCGACCGGGGCCGATAACACAGATACGCAGTATTTT. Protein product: CASSLSTGADNTDTQYF.

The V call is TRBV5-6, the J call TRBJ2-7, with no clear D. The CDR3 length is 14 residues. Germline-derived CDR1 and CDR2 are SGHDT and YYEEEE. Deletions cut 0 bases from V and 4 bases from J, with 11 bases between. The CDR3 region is CASSLGMTVYEQYV. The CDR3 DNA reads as TGTGCCAGCAGCTTGGGAATGACGGTGTACGAGCAGTACGTC.

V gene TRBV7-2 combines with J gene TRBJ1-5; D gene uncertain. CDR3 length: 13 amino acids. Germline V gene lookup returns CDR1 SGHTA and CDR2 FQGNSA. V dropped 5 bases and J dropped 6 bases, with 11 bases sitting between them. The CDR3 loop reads CASSPRVGQPQHF. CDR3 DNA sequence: TGTGCCAGCAGCCCCCGGGTAGGTCAGCCCCAGCATTTT.

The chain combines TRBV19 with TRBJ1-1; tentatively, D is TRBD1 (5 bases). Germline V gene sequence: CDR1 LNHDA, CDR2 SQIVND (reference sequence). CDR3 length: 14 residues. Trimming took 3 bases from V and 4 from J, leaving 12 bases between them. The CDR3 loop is CASSILPGGTEAFF. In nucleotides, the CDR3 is TGTGCCAGTAGTATTCTCCCTGGGGGCACTGAAGCTTTCTTT.

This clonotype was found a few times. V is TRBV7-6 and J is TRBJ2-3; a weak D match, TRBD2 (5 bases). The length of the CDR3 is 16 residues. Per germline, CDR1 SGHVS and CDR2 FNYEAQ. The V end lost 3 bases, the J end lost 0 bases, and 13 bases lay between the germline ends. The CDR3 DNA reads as TGTGCCAGCAGCTTGAGGTCCTGGACTAGCACAGATACGCAGTATTTT. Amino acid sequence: CASSLRSWTSTDTQYF.

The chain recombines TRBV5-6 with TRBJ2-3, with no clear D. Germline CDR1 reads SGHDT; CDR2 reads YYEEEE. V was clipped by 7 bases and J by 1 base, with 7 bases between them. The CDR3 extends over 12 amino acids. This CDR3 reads CASGVGTDTQYF. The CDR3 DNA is TGTGCCAGCGGGGTGGGCACAGATACGCAGTATTTT. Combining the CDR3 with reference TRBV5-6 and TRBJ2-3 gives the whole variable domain DAGVTQSPTHLIKTRGQQVTLRCSPKSGHDTVSWYQQALGQGPQFIFQYYEEEERQRGNFPDRFSGHQFPNYSSELNVNALLLGDSALYLCASGVGTDTQYFGPGTRLTVL.

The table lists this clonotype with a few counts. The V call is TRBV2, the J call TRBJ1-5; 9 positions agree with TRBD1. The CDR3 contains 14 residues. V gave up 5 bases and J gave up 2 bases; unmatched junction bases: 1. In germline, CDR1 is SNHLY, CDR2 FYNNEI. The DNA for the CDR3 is TGTGCCAGCAGTTGGGACAGGGGCAATCAGCCCCAGCATTTT. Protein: CASSWDRGNQPQHF.

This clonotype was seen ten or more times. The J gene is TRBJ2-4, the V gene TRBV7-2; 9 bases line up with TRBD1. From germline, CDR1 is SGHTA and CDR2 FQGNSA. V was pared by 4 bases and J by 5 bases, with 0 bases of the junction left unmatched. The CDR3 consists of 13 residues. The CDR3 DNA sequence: TGTGCCAGCAGCTACAGGGGGCAAAACATTCAGTACTTC. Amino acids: CASSYRGQNIQYF. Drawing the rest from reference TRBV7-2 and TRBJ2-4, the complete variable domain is GAGVSQSPSNKVTEKGKDVELRCDPISGHTALYWYRQSLGQGLEFLIYFQGNSAPDKSGLPSDRFSAERTGGSVSTLTIQRTQQEDSAVYLCASSYRGQNIQYFGAGTRLSVL.

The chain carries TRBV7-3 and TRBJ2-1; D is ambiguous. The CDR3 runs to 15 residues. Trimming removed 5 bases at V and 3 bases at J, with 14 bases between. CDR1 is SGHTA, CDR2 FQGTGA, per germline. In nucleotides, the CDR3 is TGTGCCAGCAGCGATGGCAGCTCCGGCTACAATGAGCAGTTCTTC. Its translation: CASSDGSSGYNEQFF.

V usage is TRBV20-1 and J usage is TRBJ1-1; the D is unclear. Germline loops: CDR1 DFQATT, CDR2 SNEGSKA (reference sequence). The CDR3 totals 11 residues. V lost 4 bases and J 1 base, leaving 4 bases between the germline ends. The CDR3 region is CSATQNTEAFF. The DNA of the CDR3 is TGCAGTGCTACACAGAACACTGAAGCTTTCTTT.

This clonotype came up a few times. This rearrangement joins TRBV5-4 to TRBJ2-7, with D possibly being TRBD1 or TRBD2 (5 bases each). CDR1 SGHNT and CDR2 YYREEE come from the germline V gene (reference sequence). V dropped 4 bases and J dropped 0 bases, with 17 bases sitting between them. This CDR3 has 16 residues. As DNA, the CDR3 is TGTGCCAGCAGCGGGACCGGCCCTGTTAGCTCCTACGAGCAGTACTTC. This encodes CASSGTGPVSSYEQYF.

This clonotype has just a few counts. CDR3 protein: CSARDLGLGTEAFF. CDR3 coding DNA: TGCAGTGCTAGAGACCTCGGGTTGGGCACTGAAGCTTTCTTT. V and J are TRBV20-1 and TRBJ1-1; no firm D call. The CDR3 spans 14 residues. Trimming cost V 0 bases and J 4 bases, with 12 bases left between them. CDR1 DFQATT and CDR2 SNEGSKA come from the germline V gene (reference sequence).

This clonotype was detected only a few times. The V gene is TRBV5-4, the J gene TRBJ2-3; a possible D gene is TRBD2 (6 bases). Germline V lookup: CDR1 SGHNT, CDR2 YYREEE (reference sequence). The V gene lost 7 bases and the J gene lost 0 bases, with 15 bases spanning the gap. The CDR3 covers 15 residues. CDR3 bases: TGTGCCAGCCTAAAGGGACTTTCTAGCACAGATACGCAGTATTTT. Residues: CASLKGLSSTDTQYF.

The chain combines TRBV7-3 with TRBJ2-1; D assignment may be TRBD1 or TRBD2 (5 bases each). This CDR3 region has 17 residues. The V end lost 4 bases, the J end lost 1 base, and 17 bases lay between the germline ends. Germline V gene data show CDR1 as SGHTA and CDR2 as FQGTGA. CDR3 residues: CASSSRGSQGSYNEQFF. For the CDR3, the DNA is TGTGCCAGCAGCTCCCGGGGCTCCCAAGGGTCCTACAATGAGCAGTTCTTC.

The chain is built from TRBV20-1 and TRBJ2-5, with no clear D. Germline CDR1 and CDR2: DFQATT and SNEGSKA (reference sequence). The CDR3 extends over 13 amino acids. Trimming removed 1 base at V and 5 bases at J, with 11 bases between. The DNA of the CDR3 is TGCAGTGCTAGAGGCGATGCTAAGGAGACCCAGTACTTC. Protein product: CSARGDAKETQYF.

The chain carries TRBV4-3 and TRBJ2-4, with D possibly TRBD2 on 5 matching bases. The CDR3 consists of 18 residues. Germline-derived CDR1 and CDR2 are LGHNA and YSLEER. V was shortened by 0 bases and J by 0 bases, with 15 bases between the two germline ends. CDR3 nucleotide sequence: TGCGCCAGCAGCCAAGATGGCGGGCAGGCCGAAGCCAAAAACATTCAGTACTTC. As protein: CASSQDGGQAEAKNIQYF.

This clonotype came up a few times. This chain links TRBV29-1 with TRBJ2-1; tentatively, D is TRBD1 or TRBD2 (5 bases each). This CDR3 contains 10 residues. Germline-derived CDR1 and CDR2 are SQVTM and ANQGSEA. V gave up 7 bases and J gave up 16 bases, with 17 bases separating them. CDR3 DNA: TGCAGCGCTCTCTGGGACCTAAAATTCTTC. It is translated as CSALWDLKFF.

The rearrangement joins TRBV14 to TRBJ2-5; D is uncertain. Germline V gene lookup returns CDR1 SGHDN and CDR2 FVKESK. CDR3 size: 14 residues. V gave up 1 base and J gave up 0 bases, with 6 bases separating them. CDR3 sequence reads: CASSQVSDQETQYF. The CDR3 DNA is TGTGCCAGCAGCCAAGTGTCAGACCAAGAGACCCAGTACTTC.